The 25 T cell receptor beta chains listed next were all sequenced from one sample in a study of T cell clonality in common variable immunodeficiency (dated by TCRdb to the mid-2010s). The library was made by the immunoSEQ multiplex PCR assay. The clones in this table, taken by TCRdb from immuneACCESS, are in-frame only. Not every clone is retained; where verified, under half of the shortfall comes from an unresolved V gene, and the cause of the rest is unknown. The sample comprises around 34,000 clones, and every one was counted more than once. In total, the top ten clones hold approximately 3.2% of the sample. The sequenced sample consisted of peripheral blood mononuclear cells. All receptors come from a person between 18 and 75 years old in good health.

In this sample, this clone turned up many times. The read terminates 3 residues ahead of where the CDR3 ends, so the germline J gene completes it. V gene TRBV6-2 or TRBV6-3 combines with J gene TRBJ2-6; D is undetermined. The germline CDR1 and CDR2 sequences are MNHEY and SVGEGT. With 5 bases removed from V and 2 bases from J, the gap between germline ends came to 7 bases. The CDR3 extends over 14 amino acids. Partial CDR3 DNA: TGTGCCAGCAGTCACTTAACTGGGGCCAACGTC. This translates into CASSHLTGANV. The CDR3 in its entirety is CASSHLTGANVLTF.

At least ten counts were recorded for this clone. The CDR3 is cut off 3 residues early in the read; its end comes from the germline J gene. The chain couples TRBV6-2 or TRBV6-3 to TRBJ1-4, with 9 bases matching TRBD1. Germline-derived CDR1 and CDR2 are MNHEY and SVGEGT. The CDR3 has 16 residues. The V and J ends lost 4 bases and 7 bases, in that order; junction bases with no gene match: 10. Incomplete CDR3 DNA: TGTGCCAGCAGTTTCGCCGGGACAGGGTTTGTTGAAAAA. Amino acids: CASSFAGTGFVEK. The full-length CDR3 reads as CASSFAGTGFVEKLFF.

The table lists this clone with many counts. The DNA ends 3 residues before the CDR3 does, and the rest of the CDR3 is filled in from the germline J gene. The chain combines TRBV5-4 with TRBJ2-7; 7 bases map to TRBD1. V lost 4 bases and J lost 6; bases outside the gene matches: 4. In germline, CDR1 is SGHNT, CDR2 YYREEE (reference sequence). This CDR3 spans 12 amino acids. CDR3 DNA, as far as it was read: TGTGCCAGCAGCGCGACAGGGTTCGAG. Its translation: CASSATGFE. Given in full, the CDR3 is CASSATGFEQYF.

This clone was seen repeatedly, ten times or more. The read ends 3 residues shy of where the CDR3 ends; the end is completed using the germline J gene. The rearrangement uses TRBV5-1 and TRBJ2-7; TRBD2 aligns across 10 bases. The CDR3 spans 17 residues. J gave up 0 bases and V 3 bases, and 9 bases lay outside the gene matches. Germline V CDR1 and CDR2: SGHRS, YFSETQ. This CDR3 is CASSSSIAGGNSYEQYF. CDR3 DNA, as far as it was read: TGCGCCAGCAGCTCGTCGATAGCGGGAGGAAACTCCTACGAG. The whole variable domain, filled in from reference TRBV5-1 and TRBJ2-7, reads KAGVTQTPRYLIKTRGQQVTLSCSPISGHRSVSWYQQTPGQGLQFLFEYFSETQRNKGNFPGRFSGRQFSNSRSEMNVSTLELGDSALYLCASSSSIAGGNSYEQYFGPGTRLTVT.

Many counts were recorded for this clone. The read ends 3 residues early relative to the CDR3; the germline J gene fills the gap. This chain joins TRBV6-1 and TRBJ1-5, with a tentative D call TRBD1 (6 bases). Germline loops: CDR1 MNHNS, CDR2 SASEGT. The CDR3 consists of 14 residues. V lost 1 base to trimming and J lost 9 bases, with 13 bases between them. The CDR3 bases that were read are TGTGCCAGCAGTGAAGGTCTAGGGGGTCGGCCC. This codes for CASSEGLGGRP. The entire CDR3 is CASSEGLGGRPQHF.

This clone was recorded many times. CDR3 residues: CASSPTLDEQYF. CDR3 bases read: TGTGCCAGCAGCCCTACCCTCGACGAG. The J gene is TRBJ2-7, the V gene TRBV11-2; no clear D. The CDR3 end is not reached by the read, which stops 3 residues before it; the germline J gene fills it in. The germline V gene encodes CDR1 SGHAT and CDR2 FQNNGV. The CDR3 consists of 12 residues. The V and J ends lost 5 bases and 5 bases respectively, with 10 bases between them.

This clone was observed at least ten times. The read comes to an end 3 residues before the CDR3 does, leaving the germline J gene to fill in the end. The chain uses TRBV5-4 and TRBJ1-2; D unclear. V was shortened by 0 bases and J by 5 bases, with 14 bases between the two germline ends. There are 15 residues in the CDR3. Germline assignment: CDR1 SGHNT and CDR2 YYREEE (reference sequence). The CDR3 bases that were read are TGTGCCAGCAGCTTGGAGGCCTCATCGGGGTATGGC. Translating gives CASSLEASSGYG. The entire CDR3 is CASSLEASSGYGYTF.

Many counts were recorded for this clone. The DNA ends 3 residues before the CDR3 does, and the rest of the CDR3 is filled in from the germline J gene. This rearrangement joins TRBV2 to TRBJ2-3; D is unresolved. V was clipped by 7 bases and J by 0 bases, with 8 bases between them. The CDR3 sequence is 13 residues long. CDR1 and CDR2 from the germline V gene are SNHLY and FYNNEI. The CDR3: CASKRRSTDTQYF. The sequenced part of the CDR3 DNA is TGTGCCAGCAAGAGGCGGAGCACAGATACG.

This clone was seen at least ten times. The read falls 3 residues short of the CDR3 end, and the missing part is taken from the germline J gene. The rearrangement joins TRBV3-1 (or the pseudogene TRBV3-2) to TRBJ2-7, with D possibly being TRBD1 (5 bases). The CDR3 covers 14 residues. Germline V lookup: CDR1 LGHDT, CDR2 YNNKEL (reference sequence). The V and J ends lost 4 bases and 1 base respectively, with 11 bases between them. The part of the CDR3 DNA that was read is TGTGCCAGCAGCCTGTCTGACAGATCCTACGAG. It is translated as CASSLSDRSYE. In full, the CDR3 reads CASSLSDRSYEQYF.

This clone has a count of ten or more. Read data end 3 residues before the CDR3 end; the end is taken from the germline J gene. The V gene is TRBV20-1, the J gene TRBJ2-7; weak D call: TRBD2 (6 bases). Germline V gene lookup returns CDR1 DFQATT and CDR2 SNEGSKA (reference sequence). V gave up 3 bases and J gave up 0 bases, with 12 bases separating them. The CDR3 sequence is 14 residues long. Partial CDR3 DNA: TGCAGTGCTAGTAGCATTAGCGGCTCCTACGAG. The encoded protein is CSASSISGSYE. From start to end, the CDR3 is CSASSISGSYEQYF.

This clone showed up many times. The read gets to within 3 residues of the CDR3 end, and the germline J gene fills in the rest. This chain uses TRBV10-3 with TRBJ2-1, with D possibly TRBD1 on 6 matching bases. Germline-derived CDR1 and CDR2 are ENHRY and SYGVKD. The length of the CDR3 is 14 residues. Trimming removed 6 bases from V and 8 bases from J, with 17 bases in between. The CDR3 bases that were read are TGTGCCATCAGCCTTTCGGACAGAGCCGATGAG. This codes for CAISLSDRADE. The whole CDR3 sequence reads CAISLSDRADEQFF.

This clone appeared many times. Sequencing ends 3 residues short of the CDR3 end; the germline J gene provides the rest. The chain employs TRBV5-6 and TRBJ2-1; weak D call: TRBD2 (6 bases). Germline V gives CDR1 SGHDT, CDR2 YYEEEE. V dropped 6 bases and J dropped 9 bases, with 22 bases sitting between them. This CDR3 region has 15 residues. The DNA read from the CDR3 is TGTGCCAGCACCGTTGGAGCGGGTTGGGAAGGTGAG. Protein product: CASTVGAGWEGE. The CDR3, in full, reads CASTVGAGWEGEQFF.

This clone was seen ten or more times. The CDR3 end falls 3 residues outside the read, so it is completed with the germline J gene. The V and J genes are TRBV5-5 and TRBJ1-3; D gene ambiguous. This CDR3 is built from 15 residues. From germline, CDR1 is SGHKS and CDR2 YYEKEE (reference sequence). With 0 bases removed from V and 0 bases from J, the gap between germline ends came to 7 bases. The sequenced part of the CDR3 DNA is TGTGCCAGCAGCTTGGACGACTACTCTGGAAACACC. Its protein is CASSLDDYSGNT. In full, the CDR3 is CASSLDDYSGNTIYF.

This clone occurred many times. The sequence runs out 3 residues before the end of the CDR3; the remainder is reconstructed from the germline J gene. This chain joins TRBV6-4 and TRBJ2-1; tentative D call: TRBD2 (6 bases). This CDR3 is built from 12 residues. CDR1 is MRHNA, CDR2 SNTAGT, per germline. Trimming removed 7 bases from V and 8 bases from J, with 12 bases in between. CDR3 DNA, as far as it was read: TGTGCCAGCAATCTAGCGCCCGATGAG. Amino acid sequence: CASNLAPDE. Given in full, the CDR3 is CASNLAPDEQFF.

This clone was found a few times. The CDR3 DNA, read in part, is TGTGCCAGTAGTATAGAAGGAGGACAACGCTATGGC. Protein sequence: CASSIEGGQRYG. In full, the CDR3 reads CASSIEGGQRYGYTF. V and J are TRBV19 and TRBJ1-2; perhaps TRBD1 as D (5 bases). The read halts 3 residues ahead of the CDR3 end, with the missing end drawn from the germline J gene. Germline V CDR1 and CDR2: LNHDA, SQIVND (reference sequence). The germline V and J ends were trimmed by 0 bases and 4 bases, with 12 bases remaining between them. The CDR3 consists of 15 residues.

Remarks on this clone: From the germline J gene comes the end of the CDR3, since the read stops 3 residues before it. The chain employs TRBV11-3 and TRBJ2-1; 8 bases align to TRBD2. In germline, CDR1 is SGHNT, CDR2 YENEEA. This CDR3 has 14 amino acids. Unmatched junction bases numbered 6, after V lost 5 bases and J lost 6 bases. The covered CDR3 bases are TGTGCCAGCAGCCGCGGACTAGCCGCCAATGAG. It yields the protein CASSRGLAANE. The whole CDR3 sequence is CASSRGLAANEQFF.

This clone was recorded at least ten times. The part of the CDR3 DNA that was read is TGTGCCAGCAGGGGGGGGGCGGGAGGGACCGATACG. Translation: CASRGGAGGTDT. The CDR3 reads in full as CASRGGAGGTDTQYF. The rearrangement links TRBV5-4 to TRBJ2-3, with 9 bases fitting TRBD2. The read falls 3 residues short of the CDR3 end, and the missing part is taken from the germline J gene. This CDR3 contains 15 residues. Germline values: CDR1 SGHNT, CDR2 YYREEE (reference sequence). V lost 5 bases and J lost 6; bases outside the gene matches: 10.

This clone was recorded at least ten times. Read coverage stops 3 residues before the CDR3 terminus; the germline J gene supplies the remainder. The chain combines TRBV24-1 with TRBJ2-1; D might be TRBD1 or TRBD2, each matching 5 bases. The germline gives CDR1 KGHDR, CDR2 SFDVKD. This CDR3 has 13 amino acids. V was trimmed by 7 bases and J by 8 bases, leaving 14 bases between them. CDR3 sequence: CATSPTRGDEQFF. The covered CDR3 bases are TGTGCCACCAGCCCGACCCGAGGGGATGAG.

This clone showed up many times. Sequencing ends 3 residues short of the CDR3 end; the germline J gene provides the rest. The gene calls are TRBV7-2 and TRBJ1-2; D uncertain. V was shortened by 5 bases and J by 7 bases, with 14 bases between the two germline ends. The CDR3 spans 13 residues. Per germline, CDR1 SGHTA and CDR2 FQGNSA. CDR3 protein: CASSLTGYSGYTF. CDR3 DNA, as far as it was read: TGTGCCAGCAGCCTAACGGGTTATAGTGGC.

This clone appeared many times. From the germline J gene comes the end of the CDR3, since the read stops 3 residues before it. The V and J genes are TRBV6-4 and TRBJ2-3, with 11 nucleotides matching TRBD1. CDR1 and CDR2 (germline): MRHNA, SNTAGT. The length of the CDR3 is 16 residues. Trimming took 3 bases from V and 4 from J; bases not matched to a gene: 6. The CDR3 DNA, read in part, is TGTGCCAGCAGTGATCGACCGGGACAGGGGGCAGATACG. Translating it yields CASSDRPGQGADT. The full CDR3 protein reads CASSDRPGQGADTQYF.

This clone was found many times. CDR3: CASSPRVIGETQYF. The DNA read from the CDR3 is TGTGCCAGTAGTCCAAGGGTTATTGGGGAGACC. The V and J genes are TRBV19 and TRBJ2-5; D remains unclear. The missing CDR3 end, 3 residues past where the read stops, is filled in from the germline J gene. The CDR3 loop spans 14 amino acids. Between the trimmed V and J ends, which lost 5 bases and 5 bases, there was a span of 15 bases. Germline V gene lookup returns CDR1 LNHDA and CDR2 SQIVND (reference sequence).

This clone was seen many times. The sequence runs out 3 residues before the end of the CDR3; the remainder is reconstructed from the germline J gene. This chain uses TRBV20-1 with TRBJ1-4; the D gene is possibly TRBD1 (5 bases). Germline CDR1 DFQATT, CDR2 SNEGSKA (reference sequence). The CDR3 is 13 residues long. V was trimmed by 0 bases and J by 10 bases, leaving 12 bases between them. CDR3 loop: CSARDKGGVKLFF. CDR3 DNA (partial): TGCAGTGCTAGAGATAAGGGAGGGGTAAAA.

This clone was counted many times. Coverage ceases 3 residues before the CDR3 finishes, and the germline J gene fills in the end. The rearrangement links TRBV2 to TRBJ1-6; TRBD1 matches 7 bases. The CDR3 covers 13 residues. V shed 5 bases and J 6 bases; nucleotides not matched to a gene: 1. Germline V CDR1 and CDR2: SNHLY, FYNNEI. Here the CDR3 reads CASSNRGNSPLHF. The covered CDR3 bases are TGTGCCAGCAGTAACAGGGGTAATTCACCC.

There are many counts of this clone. CDR3 bases read: TGTGCCAGCAGCCCCAGGCGAGGTTACAATGAG. Translating it yields CASSPRRGYNE. The full CDR3 sequence reads CASSPRRGYNEQFF. The V call is TRBV2, the J call TRBJ2-1, with unresolved D. The read stops 3 residues short of the end of the CDR3; the missing end is completed from the germline J gene. The CDR3 spans 14 residues. Per germline, CDR1 SNHLY and CDR2 FYNNEI. The V and J ends lost 6 bases and 4 bases respectively, with 13 bases between them.

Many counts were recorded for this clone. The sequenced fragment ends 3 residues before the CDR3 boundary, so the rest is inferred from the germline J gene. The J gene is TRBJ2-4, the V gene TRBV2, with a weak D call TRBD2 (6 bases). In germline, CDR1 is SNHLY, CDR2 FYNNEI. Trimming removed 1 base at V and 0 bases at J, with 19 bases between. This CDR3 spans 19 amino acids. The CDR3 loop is CASSEGRTSWEVAKNIQYF. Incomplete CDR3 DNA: TGTGCCAGCAGTGAAGGTCGGACAAGCTGGGAGGTAGCCAAAAACATT. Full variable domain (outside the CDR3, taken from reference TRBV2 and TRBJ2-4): EPEVTQTPSHQVTQMGQEVILRCVPISNHLYFYWYRQILGQKVEFLVSFYNNEISEKSEIFDDQFSVERPDGSNFTLKIRSTKLEDSAMYFCASSEGRTSWEVAKNIQYFGAGTRLSVL.